The sequence of this T cell receptor beta chain was determined in a study of shared clonotypes between healthy human individuals. Study results and caveats: As a rule, naive subsets had a larger estimated richness than memory subsets.

Germline CDR1 reads SGHAT; CDR2 reads FQNNGV. This CDR3 is 16 amino acids long. Deletions cut 3 bases from V and 5 bases from J, with 19 bases between. Caucasian adults residing in Nashville, Tennessee made up all the donors. The split of CD4+ cells yielded CD45RA+ naive and CD45RA-negative memory subsets. As to this clone: Its specificity is unknown.

Original processing methods: ImmunoSEQ only sent back junction sequences with no quality scores, so filtering was done differently. Data came from immunoSEQ multiplex PCR; TCRdb stores just in-frame clones and leaves some out. V, J and clone size were drawn from that table, and D and trimming were deduced from the DNA. This sample has over 2 million clones, with around 90% found just once. The sample was naive CD4+ T cells from PBMCs. This sample's subset: CD45RA+ positively selected. This sequence originates from a man aged 18-30 years in good health. Some clones in this sample may be carry-over from other donors' samples. This chain connects TRBV11-2 to TRBJ2-5, with D possibly matching TRBD1 (6 bases). CDR3 region: CASSFVVGTHRETQYF. DNA for the CDR3: TGTGCCAGCAGCTTTGTCGTGGGGACACATAGGGAGACCCAGTACTTC.